The next 31 T cell receptor beta chains were all read from a single sample in a study of T cell changes during pregnancy in multiple sclerosis. Only in-frame clones appear in the TCRdb table, and some are missing; sequencing was by immunoSEQ multiplex PCR. This repertoire shows tens of thousands of clones, almost 95% found once; its top ten account for roughly 0.98%. The sample in question was peripheral blood, obtained after pregnancy. These receptors were obtained from a female donor with multiple sclerosis, enrolled in a pregnancy study.

In its sample, this clone was seen a few times. The V gene is TRBV7-6, the J gene TRBJ1-5; D remains unclear. Germline V gives CDR1 SGHVS, CDR2 FNYEAQ. This CDR3 region has 15 residues. Trimming took off 5 bases at V and 1 base at J, with 12 bases between the two ends. The CDR3 sequence is CASSPDTGSNQPQHF. CDR3 DNA: TGTGCCAGCAGCCCCGACACCGGAAGCAATCAGCCCCAGCATTTT.

This chain links TRBV20-1 with TRBJ2-2; the D gene is possibly TRBD1 (6 bases). The CDR3 consists of 11 residues. Germline V gene lookup returns CDR1 DFQATT and CDR2 SNEGSKA (reference sequence). The CDR3 spells CRALQGGELFF. CDR3 DNA: TGCAGGGCTCTACAGGGTGGGGAGCTGTTTTTT.

This chain uses TRBV4-2 with TRBJ2-3, with 9 bases that match TRBD2. CDR3 length: 18 residues. Per the germline V gene, CDR1 is LGHNA and CDR2 is YNFKEQ. The trim removed 0 bases at V and 0 bases at J, leaving 7 bases unmatched. The CDR3 DNA reads as TGTGCCAGCAGCCAAGATCTCCCTAGCGGGGTAAGCACAGATACGCAGTATTTT. Translated, it gives CASSQDLPSGVSTDTQYF.

The J gene is TRBJ1-2, the V gene TRBV14; D gene uncertain. This CDR3 has 14 residues. Deletions cut 4 bases from V and 7 bases from J, with 16 bases between. The germline V gene encodes CDR1 SGHDN and CDR2 FVKESK. Here the CDR3 reads CASSPMSRTSGYTF. In DNA form, the CDR3 reads TGTGCCAGCAGCCCGATGAGCCGAACGAGTGGCTACACCTTC.

The chain couples TRBV5-5 to TRBJ2-2, with D possibly matching TRBD2 (7 bases). V lost 5 bases, J lost 2 bases, and 22 bases lay in between. Per germline, CDR1 SGHKS and CDR2 YYEKEE (reference sequence). The CDR3 is 18 amino acids. CDR3 DNA sequence: TGTGCCAGCAGTCGTACTCCTGGGGGGGCTTTCAACACCGGGGAGCTGTTTTTT. Translated, it gives CASSRTPGGAFNTGELFF.

The chain employs TRBV27 and TRBJ2-7; possible D gene TRBD2, 7 bases. CDR1 and CDR2 (germline): MNHEY, SMNVEV (reference sequence). This CDR3 is 13 amino acids long. Trimming pared 6 bases from V and 2 bases from J, leaving 11 bases between. The CDR3 spells CASRRGGPYEQYF. In DNA, the CDR3 is TGTGCCAGCAGGAGGGGGGGCCCCTACGAGCAGTACTTC.

A single count supports this clone. This rearrangement joins TRBV2 to TRBJ1-1, with D maybe TRBD1 (6 bases). The CDR3 has 14 amino acids. The V and J ends lost 7 bases and 7 bases respectively, with 19 bases between them. The V gene's germline CDR1 is SNHLY and CDR2 FYNNEI. CDR3 coding DNA: TGTGCCAGCAAGGGGACATACAAGCAGTTTGAAGCTTTCTTT. Translating it yields CASKGTYKQFEAFF.

This clone has just one count. This chain connects TRBV10-3 to TRBJ1-2; 9 nucleotides match TRBD1. Germline-derived CDR1 and CDR2 are ENHRY and SYGVKD. This CDR3 has 14 residues. J lost 7 bases, V lost 6 bases, and 9 bases had no gene match. CDR3 nucleotide sequence: TGTGCCATCAGAGAGGGACAGGGCATTACTGGCTACACCTTC. Translation gives CAIREGQGITGYTF.

The chain carries TRBV25-1 and TRBJ1-2, with 9 bases matching TRBD1. Germline values: CDR1 MGHDK, CDR2 SYGVNS. V shed 6 bases and J 6 bases; nucleotides not matched to a gene: 5. The CDR3 spans 13 residues. The CDR3 loop reads CASRGQGPHGYTF. For the CDR3, the DNA is TGTGCCAGCAGGGGACAGGGTCCCCATGGCTACACCTTC.

V is TRBV11-2 and J is TRBJ2-7, with D perhaps TRBD2 (5 bases). V gave up 1 base and J gave up 4 bases, with 11 bases separating them. CDR1 is SGHAT, CDR2 FQNNGV, per germline. The CDR3 length is 14 residues. CDR3 amino acids: CASSLGSGGYEQYF. The CDR3 DNA follows: TGTGCCAGCAGCTTAGGGAGCGGCGGATACGAGCAGTACTTC.

The J gene is TRBJ2-2, the V gene TRBV7-3, with D unclear. Trimming removed 5 bases from V and 1 base from J, with 5 bases in between. Germline V lookup: CDR1 SGHTA, CDR2 FQGTGA. The CDR3 totals 13 residues. The CDR3 nucleotides read TGTGCCAGCAGCCCCCAGAACACCGGGGAGCTGTTTTTT. Protein product: CASSPQNTGELFF. Combining the CDR3 with reference TRBV7-3 and TRBJ2-2 gives the whole variable domain GAGVSQTPSNKVTEKGKYVELRCDPISGHTALYWYRQSLGQGPEFLIYFQGTGAADDSGLPNDRFFAVRPEGSVSTLKIQRTERGDSAVYLCASSPQNTGELFFGEGSRLTVL.

The chain employs TRBV6-5 and TRBJ1-2; D may be TRBD1 (5 bases). Germline V gene lookup returns CDR1 MNHEY and CDR2 SVGAGI. V dropped 0 bases and J dropped 4 bases, with 12 bases sitting between them. The CDR3 totals 15 residues. CDR3 DNA sequence: TGTGCCAGCAGTTACTCAGGGACTGCTGTCTATGGCTACACCTTC. Translation gives CASSYSGTAVYGYTF.

The chain employs TRBV6-1 and TRBJ1-1; the match to TRBD1 covers 7 bases. There are 14 residues in the CDR3. From germline, CDR1 is MNHNS and CDR2 SASEGT. V dropped 6 bases and J dropped 8; count of bases not matched to a gene: 12. This CDR3 reads CASREIRTGTEAFF. The CDR3 DNA is TGTGCCAGCAGGGAAATCAGGACAGGAACCGAAGCTTTCTTT.

The chain recombines TRBV29-1 with TRBJ2-6; perhaps TRBD1 as D (6 bases). Germline CDR1 reads SQVTM; CDR2 reads ANQGSEA. V gave up 6 bases and J gave up 0 bases, with 15 bases separating them. The CDR3 has 16 amino acids. The CDR3 reads CSVTGSHDSGANVLTF. The DNA of the CDR3 is TGCAGCGTAACAGGGTCCCACGACTCTGGGGCCAACGTCCTGACTTTC.

The rearrangement uses TRBV11-2 and TRBJ2-6, with D possibly matching TRBD2 (5 bases). V lost 2 bases, J lost 1 base, and 6 bases lay in between. The CDR3 length is 15 residues. The germline V gene has CDR1 SGHAT and CDR2 FQNNGV. As DNA, the CDR3 is TGTGCCAGCAGCTTACTAGCTTCTGGGGCCAACGTCCTGACTTTC. This gives the protein CASSLLASGANVLTF.

The J gene is TRBJ2-5, the V gene TRBV5-4, with TRBD2 matching 15 bases. CDR3 length: 19 residues. After removal of 4 bases from V and 1 base from J, the junction contained 11 bases not matched to a gene. Germline V gene data show CDR1 as SGHNT and CDR2 as YYREEE (reference sequence). CDR3 DNA sequence: TGTGCCAGCAGCATGGGACTAGCGGGGGGCCTCGTAGTCCAAGAGACCCAGTACTTC. Residues: CASSMGLAGGLVVQETQYF.

V and J are TRBV27 and TRBJ2-3; TRBD2 matches at 9 bases. The ends lost 3 bases at V and 4 bases at J; junction bases unmatched: 5. The CDR3 totals 15 residues. From germline, CDR1 is MNHEY and CDR2 SMNVEV (reference sequence). CDR3 bases: TGTGCCAGCAGTTTCGGGGCGGGGGGGGCAGATACGCAGTATTTT. The encoded protein is CASSFGAGGADTQYF.

This clone was recorded a few times. This chain connects TRBV12-5 to TRBJ1-5; 9 bases align to TRBD1. Per germline, CDR1 LGHNT and CDR2 FRNRAP. Trimming cost V 6 bases and J 5 bases; bases outside gene matches: 8. The CDR3 loop spans 15 amino acids. DNA for the CDR3: TGTGCTAGTGGCGCCGGGACAGGGTTTCATCAGCCCCAGCATTTT. Translated: CASGAGTGFHQPQHF.

In its sample, this clone was seen a few times. The rearrangement joins TRBV6-6 to TRBJ2-7, with D possibly being TRBD2 (7 bases). The ends were cut back, 8 bases at V and 3 bases at J, with 14 bases in the middle. In germline, CDR1 is MNHNY, CDR2 SVGAGI (reference sequence). The CDR3 covers 13 residues. The CDR3 region is CASARGGSYEQYF. CDR3 sequence (DNA): TGTGCCAGCGCGAGGGGGGGGAGCTACGAGCAGTACTTC.

V is TRBV27 and J is TRBJ1-2, with 8 bases that match TRBD1. The CDR3 extends over 14 amino acids. CDR1 is MNHEY and CDR2 is SMNVEV in the germline V gene (reference sequence). Unmatched junction bases numbered 10, after V lost 5 bases and J lost 8 bases. The CDR3 here is CASSTQTGAGGYTF. CDR3 DNA: TGTGCCAGCAGTACACAGACAGGGGCCGGAGGCTACACCTTC.

The V call is TRBV2, the J call TRBJ2-7, with 14 nucleotides matching TRBD2. V shed 6 bases, J shed 6 bases, and the junction held 7 bases outside the gene matches. The CDR3 runs to 15 residues. Germline CDR1 is SNHLY and CDR2 is FYNNEI. This CDR3 reads CASSPRLAGGPEQYF. CDR3 DNA sequence: TGTGCCAGCAGCCCCCGACTAGCGGGGGGGCCCGAGCAGTACTTC. Based on the CDR3 plus reference TRBV2 and TRBJ2-7, the full variable domain is EPEVTQTPSHQVTQMGQEVILRCVPISNHLYFYWYRQILGQKVEFLVSFYNNEISEKSEIFDDQFSVERPDGSNFTLKIRSTKLEDSAMYFCASSPRLAGGPEQYFGPGTRLTVT.

In this sample, this clone turned up a few times. CDR3 sequence: CASSPDSPPEAFF. CDR3 in DNA: TGTGCCAGCTCACCCGACAGCCCCCCTGAAGCTTTCTTT. The genes are TRBV18 and TRBJ1-1; maybe TRBD1 (5 bases). Germline CDR1 KGHSH, CDR2 LQKENI. The CDR3 is 13 amino acids. V gave up 3 bases and J gave up 6 bases, with 11 bases separating them.

DNA of the CDR3: TGTGCCAGCAGCAGCGGACAGGGGCCGCCGAACACTGAAGCTTTCTTT. Translation gives CASSSGQGPPNTEAFF. This chain uses TRBV21-1 with TRBJ1-1; whether TRBD1, the table's D call, matches the DNA was not checked. TRBV21-1 is a known pseudogene. The CDR3 is 16 residues long.

The chain has TRBV6-5 and TRBJ1-5; D may be TRBD1 (5 bases). Germline assignment: CDR1 MNHEY and CDR2 SVGAGI. V lost 4 bases and J lost 5, with 12 bases in between. This CDR3 contains 14 residues. Here the CDR3 reads CASSSQARDQPQHF. The CDR3 bases are TGTGCCAGCAGTTCACAGGCTAGGGATCAGCCCCAGCATTTT.

The rearrangement uses TRBV5-6 and TRBJ2-5; 7 bases align to TRBD2. Germline V CDR1 and CDR2: SGHDT, YYEEEE. The CDR3 totals 15 residues. The V and J ends lost 2 bases and 1 base, in that order; junction bases with no gene match: 5. The CDR3 DNA is TGTGCCAGCAGCTTTCCAGCGGGGACCCAAGAGACCCAGTACTTC. Translating gives CASSFPAGTQETQYF.

The J gene is TRBJ1-2, the V gene TRBV5-4; no firm D call. V dropped 0 bases and J dropped 6 bases, with 12 bases sitting between them. This CDR3 has 14 amino acids. Germline loops: CDR1 SGHNT, CDR2 YYREEE (reference sequence). The chain's CDR3 is CASSLVGTADGYTF. The CDR3 DNA reads TGTGCCAGCAGCTTGGTGGGAACAGCGGATGGCTACACCTTC.

The chain links TRBV6-5 to TRBJ1-6; perhaps TRBD1 as D (5 bases). The CDR3 has 14 residues. The V gene lost 7 bases and the J gene lost 6 bases, with 13 bases spanning the gap. Germline CDR1 is MNHEY and CDR2 is SVGAGI. For the CDR3, the DNA is TGTGCCAGCACCTGGGGAGGGGCTAATTCACCCCTCCACTTT. This codes for CASTWGGANSPLHF.

The chain links TRBV5-6 to TRBJ1-1; 7 positions match TRBD1. Germline V gene lookup returns CDR1 SGHDT and CDR2 YYEEEE. V lost 2 bases, J lost 1 base, and 2 bases stayed unmatched. The length of the CDR3 is 14 residues. The CDR3 DNA follows: TGTGCCAGCAGCTTTAGGGGGCCGAACACTGAAGCTTTCTTT. Protein product: CASSFRGPNTEAFF.

The chain has TRBV27 and TRBJ1-2, with D possibly TRBD1 on 5 matching bases. Germline CDR1 MNHEY, CDR2 SMNVEV (reference sequence). This CDR3 spans 17 amino acids. V was cut by 7 bases and J by 5 bases, with 26 bases left in between. In nucleotides, the CDR3 is TGTGCCAGCACCAATGCCCCCACAGGTGCCATCCTATATGGCTACACCTTC. Translation: CASTNAPTGAILYGYTF.

The chain employs TRBV28 and TRBJ1-6; the D gene is possibly TRBD1 (5 bases). Looked up from germline, CDR1 is MDHEN and CDR2 is SYDVKM. V shed 11 bases and J shed 10 bases, with 18 bases lying between them. The CDR3 extends over 13 amino acids. DNA for the CDR3: TGTGCCTCTAGGGGCGCTCAAGGCTCACCCCTCCACTTT. Translation: CASRGAQGSPLHF. Variable domain in full (rest from reference TRBV28 and TRBJ1-6): DVKVTQSSRYLVKRTGEKVFLECVQDMDHENMFWYRQDPGLGLRLIYFSYDVKMKEKGDIPEGYSVSREKKERFSLILESASTNQTSMYLCASRGAQGSPLHFGNGTRLTVT.

The rearrangement uses TRBV5-4 and TRBJ2-7, with TRBD1 as a possible D gene (5 bases). Germline-derived CDR1 and CDR2 are SGHNT and YYREEE (reference sequence). Trimming took 0 bases from V and 4 from J, leaving 8 bases between them. CDR3 length: 13 residues. The CDR3 is CASSLVGRYEQYF. CDR3 bases: TGTGCCAGCAGCTTGGTGGGGCGTTACGAGCAGTACTTC. Full variable domain (rest looked up from reference TRBV5-4 and TRBJ2-7): ETGVTQSPTHLIKTRGQQVTLRCSSQSGHNTVSWYQQALGQGPQFIFQYYREEENGRGNFPPRFSGLQFPNYSSELNVNALELDDSALYLCASSLVGRYEQYFGPGTRLTVT.